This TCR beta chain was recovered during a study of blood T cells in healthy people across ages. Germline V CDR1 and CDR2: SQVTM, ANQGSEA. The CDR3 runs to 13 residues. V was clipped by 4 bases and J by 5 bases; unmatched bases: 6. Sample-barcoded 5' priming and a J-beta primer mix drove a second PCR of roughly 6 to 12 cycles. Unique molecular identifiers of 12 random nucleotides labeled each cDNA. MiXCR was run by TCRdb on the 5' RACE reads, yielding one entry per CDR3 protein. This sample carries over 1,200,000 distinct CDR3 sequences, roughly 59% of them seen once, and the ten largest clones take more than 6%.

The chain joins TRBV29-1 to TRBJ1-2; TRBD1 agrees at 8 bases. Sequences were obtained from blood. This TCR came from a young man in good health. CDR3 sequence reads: CSVVGDRNYGYTF. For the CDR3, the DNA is TGCAGCGTTGTCGGGGACAGGAATTATGGCTACACCTTC.